This paragraph reports one TCR beta chain. Its antigen is still unknown. A single base separates this from a much larger clone, so it may be a read error. The library was made from cDNA and included unique molecular identifiers. Input amounts of about 0.85 to 10 million T cells were used. These gave approximately 500,000 cDNA molecules, so each molecule approximated one T cell. TCRdb reprocessed the PCR reads with MiXCR, giving one entry per CDR3 protein. The profile covers around 710,000 distinct CDR3 sequences, with under 60% appearing a single time and approximately 4.4% taken by the ten largest. The data are from a study of post-analysis software for immune sequencing data. Study-wide background: Relapsing-remitting, secondary progressive and progressive-relapsing forms made up the multiple sclerosis disease courses.

The study, taken as a whole, reports: Compared against controls, patients with multiple sclerosis displayed significantly lower normalized Chao1 diversity. Batch-matched samples strongly co-clustered by F measure.

The receptor comes from a girl aged 5-17 years with multiple sclerosis. The sequenced sample consisted of blood.

CDR3 region: CVSSSGTSGAYEQYF. CDR3 DNA sequence: TGCGTCAGCAGCTCGGGGACTAGCGGGGCCTACGAGCAGTACTTC. The gene calls are TRBV5-1 and TRBJ2-7; 13 nucleotides line up with TRBD2. Germline CDR1 and CDR2: SGHRS and YFSETQ. The CDR3 consists of 15 residues.